Detailed here is one T cell receptor beta chain. Repertoires were generated with immunoSEQ multiplex PCR, while TCRdb's copy carries only in-frame clones and drops some. The sample records around 140,000 clones, roughly 89% being singletons. These data are taken from a study of control samples from healthy donors and cancer patients. Between the trimmed V and J ends, which lost 4 bases and 2 bases, there was a span of 26 bases. The CDR3 sequence is 19 residues long. Germline V gene lookup returns CDR1 SEHNR and CDR2 FQNEAQ (reference sequence). The sequenced sample was blood. The rearrangement joins TRBV7-9 to TRBJ1-1; weak D call: TRBD1 (5 bases). The TCR originated in a man aged 18 to 29 in good health. CDR3: CASSSGSFRIQGTNTEAFF. The DNA of the CDR3 is TGTGCCAGCAGCTCAGGGTCGTTTAGGATACAAGGAACTAACACTGAAGCTTTCTTT. The entire variable domain, with the rest obtained from reference TRBV7-9 and TRBJ1-1, is as follows: DTGVSQNPRHKITKRGQNVTFRCDPISEHNRLYWYRQTLGQGPEFLTYFQNEAQLEKSRLLSDRFSAERPKGSFSTLEIQRTEQGDSAMYLCASSSGSFRIQGTNTEAFFGQGTRLTVV.